The text below deals with one T cell receptor beta chain. Its antigen is still unknown. This entry is derived from a study of vaccination effects on CD4 cells after COVID-19. About the research overall: It was two doses of either the BNT162b2 or mRNA-1273 vaccine that participants received.

Following 10 days of culture, CD4+ T cells were isolated. According to the study, vaccine recipients showed no prior SARS-CoV-2 infection and negative nucleocapsid antibodies. Cultures had half their medium replaced with IL-2 medium on days 3 and 7. TCRdb's table, derived via immunoSEQ multiplex PCR, lists solely in-frame clones and lacks some. The sample lists approximately 58,000 clones, around three quarters seen once, with less than 4% in the top ten. Trimming took off 0 bases at V and 10 bases at J, with 5 bases between the two ends. This CDR3 contains 11 residues. CDR1 and CDR2 from the germline V gene are SGHRS and YFSETQ.

The clonotype was recovered from a human donor who received a COVID-19 vaccine. The chain joins TRBV5-1 to TRBJ2-1, with unresolved D. This sample comprised CD4+ T cells from PBMCs cultured without peptide, obtained before COVID-19 vaccination. Here the CDR3 reads CASSLENEQFF. CDR3 DNA: TGCGCCAGCAGCTTGGAAAACGAGCAGTTCTTC. Full variable domain (remainder filled in from reference TRBV5-1 and TRBJ2-1): KAGVTQTPRYLIKTRGQQVTLSCSPISGHRSVSWYQQTPGQGLQFLFEYFSETQRNKGNFPGRFSGRQFSNSRSEMNVSTLELGDSALYLCASSLENEQFFGPGTRLTVL.